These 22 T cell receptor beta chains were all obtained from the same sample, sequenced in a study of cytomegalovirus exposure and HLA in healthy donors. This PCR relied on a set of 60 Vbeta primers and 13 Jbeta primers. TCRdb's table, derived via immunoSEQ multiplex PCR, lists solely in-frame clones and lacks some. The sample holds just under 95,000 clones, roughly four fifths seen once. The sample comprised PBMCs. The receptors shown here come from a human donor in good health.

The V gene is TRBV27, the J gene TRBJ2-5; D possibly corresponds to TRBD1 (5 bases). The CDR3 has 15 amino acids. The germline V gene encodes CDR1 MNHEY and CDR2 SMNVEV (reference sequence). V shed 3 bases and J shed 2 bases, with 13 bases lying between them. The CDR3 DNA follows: TGTGCCAGCAGTTTGACAGCTGAGCTTCAAGAGACCCAGTACTTC. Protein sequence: CASSLTAELQETQYF.

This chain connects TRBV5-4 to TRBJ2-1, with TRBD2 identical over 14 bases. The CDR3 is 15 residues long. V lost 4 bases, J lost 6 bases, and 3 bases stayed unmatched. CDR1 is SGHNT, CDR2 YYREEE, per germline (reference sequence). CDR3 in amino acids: CASSHGLAGGNEQFF. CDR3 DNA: TGTGCCAGCAGCCATGGACTAGCGGGGGGCAATGAGCAGTTCTTC.

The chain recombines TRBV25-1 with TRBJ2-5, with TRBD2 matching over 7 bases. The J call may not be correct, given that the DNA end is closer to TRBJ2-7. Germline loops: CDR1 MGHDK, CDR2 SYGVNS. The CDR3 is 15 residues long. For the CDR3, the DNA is TGTGCCAGCAGTGCCCCGCTAGCGGAGGGCTACGAGCAGTACTTC. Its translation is CASSAPLAEGYEQYF.

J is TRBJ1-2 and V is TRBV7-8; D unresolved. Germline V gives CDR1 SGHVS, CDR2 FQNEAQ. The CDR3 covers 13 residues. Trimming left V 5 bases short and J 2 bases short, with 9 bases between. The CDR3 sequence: CASSADINYGYTF. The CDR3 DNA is TGTGCCAGCAGCGCCGACATCAACTATGGCTACACCTTC.

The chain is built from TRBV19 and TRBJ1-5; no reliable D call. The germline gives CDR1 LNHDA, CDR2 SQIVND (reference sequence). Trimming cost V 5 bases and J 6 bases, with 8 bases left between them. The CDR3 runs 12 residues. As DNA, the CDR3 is TGTGCCAGTAGTGACCGGGGTCAGCCCCAGCATTTT. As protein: CASSDRGQPQHF.

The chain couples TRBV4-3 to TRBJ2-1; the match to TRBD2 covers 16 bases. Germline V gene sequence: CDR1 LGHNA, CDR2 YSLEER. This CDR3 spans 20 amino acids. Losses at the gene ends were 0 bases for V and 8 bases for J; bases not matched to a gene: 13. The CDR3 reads CASSQDRTGTSGGAKYEQFF. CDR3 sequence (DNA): TGCGCCAGCAGCCAAGATCGAACCGGGACTAGCGGGGGGGCCAAGTATGAGCAGTTCTTC.

CDR3 protein: CATSAGGLAGDGTQYF. The CDR3 DNA reads as TGTGCCACCAGCGCGGGGGGGCTAGCGGGGGACGGGACCCAGTACTTC. The V gene is TRBV15, the J gene TRBJ2-5; 10 nucleotides align to TRBD2. CDR3 length equals 16 residues. Germline V CDR1 and CDR2: LNHNV, YYDKDF (reference sequence). The V segment lost 5 bases and the J segment 7 bases; nucleotides outside the gene matches: 13.

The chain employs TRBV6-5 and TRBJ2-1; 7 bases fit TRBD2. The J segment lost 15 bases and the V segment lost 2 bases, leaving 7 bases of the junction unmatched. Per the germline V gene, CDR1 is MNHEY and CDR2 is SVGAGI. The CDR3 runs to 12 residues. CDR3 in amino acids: CASSYGGLVSFF. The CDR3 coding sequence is TGTGCCAGCAGTTACGGTGGACTAGTCTCGTTCTTC.

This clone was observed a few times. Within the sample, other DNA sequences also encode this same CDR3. The CDR3 coding sequence is TGTGCCAGCTCACCGGTAGGAGGGAACACTGAAGCTTTCTTT. Its translation: CASSPVGGNTEAFF. This chain links TRBV18 with TRBJ1-1; D is uncertain. The V gene lost 3 bases and the J gene lost 1 base, with 9 bases spanning the gap. Germline values: CDR1 KGHSH, CDR2 LQKENI. The CDR3 has 14 residues.

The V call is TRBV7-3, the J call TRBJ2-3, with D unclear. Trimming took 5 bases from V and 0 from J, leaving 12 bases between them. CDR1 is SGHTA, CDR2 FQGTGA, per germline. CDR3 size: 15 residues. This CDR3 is CASSLLGLSTDTQYF. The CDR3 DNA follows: TGTGCCAGCAGCCTCCTCGGGTTGAGCACAGATACGCAGTATTTT.

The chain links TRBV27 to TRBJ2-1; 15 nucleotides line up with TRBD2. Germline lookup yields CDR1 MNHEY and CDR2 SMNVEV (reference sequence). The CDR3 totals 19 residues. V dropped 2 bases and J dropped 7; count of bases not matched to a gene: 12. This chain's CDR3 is CASSLEGLAGGSPGNEQFF. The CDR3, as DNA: TGTGCCAGCAGTTTAGAGGGACTAGCGGGAGGTTCCCCAGGGAATGAGCAGTTCTTC.

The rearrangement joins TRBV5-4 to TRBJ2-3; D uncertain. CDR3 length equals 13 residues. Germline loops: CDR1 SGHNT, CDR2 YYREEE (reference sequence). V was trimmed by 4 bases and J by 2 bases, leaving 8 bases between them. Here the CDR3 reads CASSPYTTDTQYF. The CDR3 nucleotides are TGTGCCAGCAGCCCCTATACCACAGATACGCAGTATTTT.

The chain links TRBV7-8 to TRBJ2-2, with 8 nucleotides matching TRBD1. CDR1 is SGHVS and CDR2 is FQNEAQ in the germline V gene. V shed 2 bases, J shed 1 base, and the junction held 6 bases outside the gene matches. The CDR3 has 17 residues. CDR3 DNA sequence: TGTGCCAGCAGCTTAAACCCTGGGACAGGGAACACCGGGGAGCTGTTTTTT. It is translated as CASSLNPGTGNTGELFF.

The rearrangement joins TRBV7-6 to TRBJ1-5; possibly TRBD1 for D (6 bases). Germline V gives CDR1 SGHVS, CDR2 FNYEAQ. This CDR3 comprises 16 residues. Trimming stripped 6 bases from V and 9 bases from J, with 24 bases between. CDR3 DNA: TGTGCCAGCAGTTCGGGGGCGGGGGTGGACTTTGGGCCCCAGCATTTT. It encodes CASSSGAGVDFGPQHF.

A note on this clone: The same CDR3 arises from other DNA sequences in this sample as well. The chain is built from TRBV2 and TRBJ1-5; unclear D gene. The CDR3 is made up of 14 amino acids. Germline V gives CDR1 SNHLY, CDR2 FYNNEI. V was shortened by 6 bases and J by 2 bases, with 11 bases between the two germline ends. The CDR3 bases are TGTGCCAGCAGACCAGGACTTGGCAATCAGCCCCAGCATTTT. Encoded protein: CASRPGLGNQPQHF.

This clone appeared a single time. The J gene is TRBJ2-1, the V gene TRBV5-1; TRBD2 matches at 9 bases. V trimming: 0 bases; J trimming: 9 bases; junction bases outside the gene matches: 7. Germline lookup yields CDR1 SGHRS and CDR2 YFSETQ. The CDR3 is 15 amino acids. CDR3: CASSLVGTSLGEQFF. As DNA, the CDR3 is TGCGCCAGCAGCTTGGTGGGGACTAGCCTTGGTGAGCAGTTCTTC. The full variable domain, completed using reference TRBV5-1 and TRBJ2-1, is KAGVTQTPRYLIKTRGQQVTLSCSPISGHRSVSWYQQTPGQGLQFLFEYFSETQRNKGNFPGRFSGRQFSNSRSEMNVSTLELGDSALYLCASSLVGTSLGEQFFGPGTRLTVL.

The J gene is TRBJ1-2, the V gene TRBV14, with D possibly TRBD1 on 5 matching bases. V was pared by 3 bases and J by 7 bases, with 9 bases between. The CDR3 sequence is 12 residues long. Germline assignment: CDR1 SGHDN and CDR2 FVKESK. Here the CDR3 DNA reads TGTGCCAGCAGCCACAACCAGGGTGGCTACACCTTC. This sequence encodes CASSHNQGGYTF.

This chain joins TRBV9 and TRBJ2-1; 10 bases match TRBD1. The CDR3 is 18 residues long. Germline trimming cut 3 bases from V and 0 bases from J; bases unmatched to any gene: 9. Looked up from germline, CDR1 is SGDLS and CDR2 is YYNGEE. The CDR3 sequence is CASSARDRGSGSYNEQFF. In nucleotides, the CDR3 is TGTGCCAGCAGCGCACGGGACAGGGGCTCGGGCTCCTACAATGAGCAGTTCTTC.

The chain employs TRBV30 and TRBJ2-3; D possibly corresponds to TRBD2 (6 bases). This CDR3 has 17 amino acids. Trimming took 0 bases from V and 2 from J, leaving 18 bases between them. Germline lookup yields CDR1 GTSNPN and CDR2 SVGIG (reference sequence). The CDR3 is CAWSVSRASAVTDTQYF. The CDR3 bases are TGTGCCTGGAGTGTAAGTAGGGCTAGCGCCGTCACAGATACGCAGTATTTT. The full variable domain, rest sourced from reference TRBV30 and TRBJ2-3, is SQTIHQWPATLVQPVGSPLSLECTVEGTSNPNLYWYRQAAGRGLQLLFYSVGIGQISSEVPQNLSASRPQDRQFILSSKKLLLSDSGFYLCAWSVSRASAVTDTQYFGPGTRLTVL.

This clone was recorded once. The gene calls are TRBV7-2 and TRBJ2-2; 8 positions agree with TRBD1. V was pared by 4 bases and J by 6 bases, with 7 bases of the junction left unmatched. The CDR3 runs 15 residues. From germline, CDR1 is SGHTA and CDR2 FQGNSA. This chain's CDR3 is CASSSRTGRAGELFF. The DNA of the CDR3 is TGTGCCAGCAGCTCTCGGACAGGGCGGGCCGGGGAGCTGTTTTTT.

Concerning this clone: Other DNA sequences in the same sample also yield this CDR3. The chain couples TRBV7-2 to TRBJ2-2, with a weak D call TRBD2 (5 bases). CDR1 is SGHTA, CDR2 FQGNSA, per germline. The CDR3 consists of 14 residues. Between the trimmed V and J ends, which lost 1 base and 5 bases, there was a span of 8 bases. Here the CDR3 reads CASSLGGSTGELFF. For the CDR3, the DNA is TGTGCCAGCAGCTTAGGTGGGAGTACCGGGGAGCTGTTTTTT.

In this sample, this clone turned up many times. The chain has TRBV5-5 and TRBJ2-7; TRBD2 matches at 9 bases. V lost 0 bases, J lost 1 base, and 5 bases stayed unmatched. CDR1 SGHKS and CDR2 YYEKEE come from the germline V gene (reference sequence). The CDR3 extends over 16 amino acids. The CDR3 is CASSLDAGGRSYEQYF. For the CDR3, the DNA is TGTGCCAGCAGCTTGGACGCGGGAGGGAGGTCCTACGAGCAGTACTTC.